Below, one T cell receptor beta chain is given with its context. Its antigen is currently unknown. These data originate in a study of CXCR3-negative and CXCR3-positive naive CD8 T cells. Overall study findings and caveats: The study found comparably high diversity in both naive subsets and much lower diversity in memory CD8+ cells. With CXCR3 expression partially decreased after cryopreservation, most assays relied on fresh PBMCs. Hydrophobicity of TRB CDR3s was greater in CXCR3-positive naive cells than in CXCR3-negative naive cells.

Libraries of TRB cDNA were made by 5' RACE and carried UMIs. After re-calling the 5' RACE reads, TCRdb lists one entry per CDR3 protein, DNA absent. This repertoire includes about 120,000 distinct CDR3 sequences. The CDR3 loop spans 14 amino acids. Looked up from germline, CDR1 is SGHTA and CDR2 is FQGNSA. V usage is TRBV7-2 and J usage is TRBJ2-3. The source of this sequence is a human donor in good health. Some clones in this sample may be carry-over from other donors' samples. What was sequenced was naive CXCR3+ CD8+ T cells from blood. Noted subset: CD45RO-CCR7+CD27+CD95- naive CD8+ T cells expressing CXCR3 (TNR3+). The chain's CDR3 is CASSLLDLGYTQYF.